This paragraph covers one T cell receptor beta chain sequence. The antigen this receptor binds is unknown. Per-nucleotide qualities are absent, and no much larger clonotype sits a single base away. The study evaluated CTLA-4 blockade (ipilimumab) given together with focal radiation therapy in patients who had chemo-refractory metastatic non-small-cell lung cancer. This entry comes from a study of radiotherapy plus CTLA-4 blockade in lung cancer listed by TCRdb under 2018. Concerning the study at large: Objective responses occurred in approximately 19% of enrolled patients, and around 30% achieved disease control.

The protocol used for the library was the immunoSEQ multiplex PCR assay. TCRdb provides this immuneACCESS table in a form limited to in-frame rearrangements. Some clones are lacking; in checked studies, under half of them reflect an unresolved V gene, and why the rest are absent is not known. The sample table holds about 27,000 clones, of which around 70% were seen once. Approximately 3.8% of the sample is held by the ten biggest clonotypes. Findings and caveats that apply to the study as a whole: TCR clones derived from tumors expanded in peripheral blood after treatment with radiotherapy and ipilimumab. The strongest predictors of response were reported to be early dynamic shifts in blood T cell clones along with a rise in serum interferon-beta following radiation.

The sample consisted of peripheral blood, taken from a patient treated with radiotherapy plus ipilimumab. The sequence came from a human donor with non-small cell lung cancer who had stable disease on radiotherapy plus ipilimumab.

The CDR3 protein sequence reads: CSVPRVGGANVLTF. The DNA is TGCAGCGTGCCAAGGGTTGGTGGGGCCAACGTCCTGACTTTC. The chain uses TRBV29-1 and TRBJ2-6; the D gene assignment is ambiguous. There are 14 amino acids in the CDR3, from cysteine to phenylalanine inclusive. Only the CDR3 DNA stays, 42 bases, in frame from base 1. V loses 6 bases, J loses 3 bases, and the germline ends lie 12 bases apart. The germline V gene yields SQVTM for CDR1 and ANQGSEA for CDR2.